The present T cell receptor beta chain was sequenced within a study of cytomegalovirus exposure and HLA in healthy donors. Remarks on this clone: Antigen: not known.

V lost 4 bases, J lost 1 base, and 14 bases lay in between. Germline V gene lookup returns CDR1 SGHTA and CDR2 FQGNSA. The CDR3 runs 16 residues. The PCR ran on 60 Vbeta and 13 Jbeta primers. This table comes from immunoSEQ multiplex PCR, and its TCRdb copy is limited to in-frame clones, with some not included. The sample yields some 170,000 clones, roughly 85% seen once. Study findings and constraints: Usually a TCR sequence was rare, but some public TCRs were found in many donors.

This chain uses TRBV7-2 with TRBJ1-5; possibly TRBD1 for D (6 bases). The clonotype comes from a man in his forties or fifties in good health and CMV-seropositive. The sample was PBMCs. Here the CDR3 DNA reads TGTGCCAGCAGCTCGCAGACAGGAGTCAGCAATCAGCCCCAGCATTTT. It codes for CASSSQTGVSNQPQHF.